This T cell receptor beta chain appears in the sequencing data of a study of identical twins. General study findings and limits: There is a chance that invariant MAIT and iNKT cells partially muddied zero-insertion analyses.

TCRdb reprocessed the 5' RACE reads with MiXCR, giving one entry per CDR3 protein. Of a few hundred thousand distinct CDR3 sequences listed, 9% to 10% are singletons. Details on this clonotype: Its antigen is unknown.

The origin of this receptor is a woman aged 45 to 65 in good health. The sample was naive T cells sorted from blood.

This CDR3 reads CASSYSNQWANVLTF. Here the CDR3 DNA reads TGTGCCAGCAGTTACTCGAATCAGTGGGCCAACGTCCTGACTTTC. This chain joins TRBV6-5 and TRBJ2-6, with no clear D. From germline, CDR1 is MNHEY and CDR2 SVGAGI. This CDR3 comprises 15 residues. Trimming shortened V by 0 bases and J by 5 bases, and 8 bases separated the two germline ends.